A single sample is the source of the 24 T cell receptor beta chains below, sequenced in a study of blood T cells in healthy people across ages (dated by TCRdb to about 2015). Receptor libraries were prepared by 5' RACE. TCRdb records Illumina HiSeq 2500 as the sequencer. A second PCR of roughly 6 to 11 cycles was run with a J-beta primer mix and a sample-barcoded 5' primer. TCRdb trimmed the raw reads at Q25, called clones with MiXCR and kept productive beta chains. CDR3 protein duplicates are merged, each entry listing the most common genes and DNA. For this sample the table gives about 1.8 million distinct CDR3 sequences, of which about 49% were detected only once. The ten most abundant clones make up over 2% of the sample. Sequenced material: blood. The receptors originated from a woman between 40 and 50 years old in good health.

This chain links TRBV20-1 with TRBJ2-5; TRBD1 aligns across 7 bases. The V gene's germline CDR1 is DFQATT and CDR2 SNEGSKA (reference sequence). The CDR3 has 13 residues. V dropped 6 bases and J dropped 5; count of bases not matched to a gene: 9. CDR3: CSATQTGRETQYF. The CDR3 bases are TGCAGTGCCACGCAGACAGGGCGGGAGACCCAGTACTTC.

Turning to this clonotype: An end of the junction differs from the germline gene, which may be a read error. This chain connects TRBV24-1 to TRBJ2-1, with TRBD1 matching 10 bases. CDR3 size: 15 residues. Germline V lookup: CDR1 KGHDR, CDR2 SFDVKD. CDR3 amino acids: CATSDRGQGVDEQFF. The CDR3 DNA follows: TGTGCTACCAGTGATCGAGGACAGGGGGTAGATGAGCAGTTCTTC.

The rearrangement links TRBV6-5 to TRBJ2-5, with 7 bases lining up with TRBD2. V shed 3 bases, J shed 1 base, and the junction held 17 bases outside the gene matches. CDR3 length equals 19 residues. CDR1 MNHEY and CDR2 SVGAGI come from the germline V gene. The CDR3 protein is CASSYALRLTGGLQETQYF. DNA for the CDR3: TGTGCCAGCAGTTATGCCCTCCGGCTCACGGGGGGTCTCCAAGAGACCCAGTACTTC.

V is TRBV29-1 and J is TRBJ1-6; D remains unclear. There are 13 residues in the CDR3. The germline gives CDR1 SQVTM, CDR2 ANQGSEA. V was clipped by 6 bases and J by 0 bases, with 6 bases between them. In DNA, the CDR3 is TGCAGCGTGTCTAGCTCCTATAATTCACCCCTCCACTTT. As protein: CSVSSSYNSPLHF.

This clonotype was observed a few times. The V call is TRBV9, the J call TRBJ2-5; D ambiguous. Gene TRBJ2-7 matches the end of the DNA better, so the J call may be wrong. This CDR3 spans 15 amino acids. Looked up from germline, CDR1 is SGDLS and CDR2 is YYNGEE. Here the CDR3 reads CASSVGGRKEYEQYF. DNA for the CDR3: TGTGCCAGCAGCGTAGGTGGCAGGAAGGAGTACGAGCAGTACTTC.

The genes are TRBV6-1 and TRBJ2-5, with 7 nucleotides matching TRBD1. The CDR3 is made up of 15 amino acids. The V gene end was trimmed by 0 bases and the J gene end by 5 bases; junction bases not matched to a gene: 6. Looked up from germline, CDR1 is MNHNS and CDR2 is SASEGT. DNA of the CDR3: TGTGCCAGCAGTGAAGCTAGACAGGGTCGGGAGACCCAGTACTTC. Protein product: CASSEARQGRETQYF.

V is TRBV9 and J is TRBJ2-5; 9 bases are shared with TRBD2. CDR1 SGDLS and CDR2 YYNGEE come from the germline V gene. V was clipped by 4 bases and J by 5 bases; unmatched bases: 15. The CDR3 is made up of 17 amino acids. Here the CDR3 DNA reads TGTGCCAGCAGCCACAGGACTAGCGATTCGGTCCGGGAGACCCAGTACTTC. Protein product: CASSHRTSDSVRETQYF.

V usage is TRBV9 and J usage is TRBJ1-2; a weak D match, TRBD1 (6 bases). V lost 1 base to trimming and J lost 7 bases, with 11 bases between them. Germline V CDR1 and CDR2: SGDLS, YYNGEE. There are 13 residues in the CDR3. CDR3 loop: CASSVSGAGGYTF. CDR3 in DNA: TGTGCCAGCAGCGTATCAGGGGCAGGTGGCTACACCTTC.

The gene calls are TRBV20-1 and TRBJ1-6, with D unclear. Trimming pared 0 bases from V and 7 bases from J, leaving 13 bases between. The CDR3 is 15 residues long. The germline gives CDR1 DFQATT, CDR2 SNEGSKA (reference sequence). Here the CDR3 DNA reads TGCAGTGCTAGAGATGGTTTTGGGCTGAATTCACCCCTCCACTTT. This sequence encodes CSARDGFGLNSPLHF.

This clonotype was found a few times. The chain links TRBV9 to TRBJ2-3; the D gene is possibly TRBD1 (7 bases). CDR3 length equals 15 residues. Germline V gives CDR1 SGDLS, CDR2 YYNGEE. V dropped 0 bases and J dropped 4 bases, with 12 bases sitting between them. The CDR3 spells CASSVEGRGADTQYF. DNA of the CDR3: TGTGCCAGCAGCGTAGAAGGCAGGGGGGCAGATACGCAGTATTTT.

The J gene is TRBJ2-1, the V gene TRBV4-3; weak D call: TRBD1 (5 bases). CDR1 is LGHNA and CDR2 is YSLEER in the germline V gene. The V end lost 4 bases, the J end lost 10 bases, and 8 bases lay between the germline ends. The CDR3 is 11 amino acids. For the CDR3, the DNA is TGCGCCAGCAGCCGTAAGGGGGAGCAGTTCTTC. Protein sequence: CASSRKGEQFF.

The rearrangement links TRBV28 to TRBJ2-1; 11 positions agree with TRBD1. The V gene end was trimmed by 3 bases and the J gene end by 6 bases; junction bases not matched to a gene: 4. The CDR3 has 15 residues. Per the germline V gene, CDR1 is MDHEN and CDR2 is SYDVKM. The CDR3 protein is CASSFGQGAFNEQFF. CDR3 sequence (DNA): TGTGCCAGCAGTTTTGGACAGGGGGCTTTCAATGAGCAGTTCTTC.

V is TRBV20-1 and J is TRBJ1-2, with 8 bases matching TRBD1. V lost 0 bases to trimming and J lost 4 bases; unmatched junction nucleotides: 10. Germline CDR1 reads DFQATT; CDR2 reads SNEGSKA (reference sequence). This CDR3 is 16 amino acids long. The CDR3 protein is CSARDPSGGGGYGYTF. For the CDR3, the DNA is TGCAGTGCTAGAGATCCTTCAGGGGGCGGGGGCTATGGCTACACCTTC.

This chain connects TRBV12-3 or TRBV12-4 to TRBJ2-1; TRBD2 agrees at 13 bases. Trimming at V came to 5 bases and at J to 10 bases, leaving 8 bases not matched to a gene. The CDR3 loop spans 15 amino acids. In DNA form, the CDR3 reads TGTGCCAGCAGTCGACTAGCGGGGGGCCCAAACGAGCAGTTCTTC. Encoded protein: CASSRLAGGPNEQFF.

The chain recombines TRBV7-9 with TRBJ2-5; TRBD1 is a possible D gene (6 bases). The CDR3 is 15 amino acids. Germline V CDR1 and CDR2: SEHNR, FQNEAQ (reference sequence). Deletions cut 3 bases from V and 2 bases from J, with 13 bases between. DNA for the CDR3: TGTGCCAGCAGCTTCCTTCCGACAGGTCAAGAGACCCAGTACTTC. Encoded protein: CASSFLPTGQETQYF.

CDR3 loop: CASSLGQGAWPGELFF. DNA for the CDR3: TGTGCCAGCAGTTTAGGACAGGGGGCTTGGCCCGGGGAGCTGTTTTTT. The chain combines TRBV6-5 with TRBJ2-2; 11 bases align to TRBD1. The V gene's germline CDR1 is MNHEY and CDR2 SVGAGI. Germline trimming cut 4 bases from V and 6 bases from J; bases unmatched to any gene: 7. The CDR3 has 16 amino acids.

This clonotype was observed a few times. The rearrangement joins TRBV6-2 or TRBV6-3 to TRBJ2-1; 10 positions agree with TRBD2. Germline assignment: CDR1 MNHEY and CDR2 SVGEGT. The CDR3 consists of 15 residues. The V and J ends lost 6 bases and 7 bases, in that order; junction bases with no gene match: 9. The CDR3 loop is CASRYSGGAQNEQFF. DNA for the CDR3: TGTGCCAGCAGATACAGCGGGGGGGCTCAGAATGAGCAGTTCTTC.

V and J are TRBV5-1 and TRBJ1-5, with D uncertain. The CDR3 length is 16 residues. Per germline, CDR1 SGHRS and CDR2 YFSETQ. V lost 0 bases to trimming and J lost 7 bases, with 17 bases between them. The chain's CDR3 is CASSLEPLVTGQPQHF. CDR3 bases: TGCGCCAGCAGCTTGGAACCACTTGTAACGGGGCAGCCCCAGCATTTT.

This clonotype was detected a few times. The genes are TRBV6-5 and TRBJ2-5; no clear D. Near its end, the DNA agrees better with TRBJ2-7, so the J call may be wrong. CDR3 length: 11 residues. Germline CDR1 MNHEY, CDR2 SVGAGI. The CDR3 loop reads CASSSRTEQYF. The CDR3 nucleotides are TGTGCCAGCAGTTCCAGGACCGAGCAGTACTTC.

The gene calls are TRBV10-3 and TRBJ1-1; a weak D match, TRBD1 (6 bases). From germline, CDR1 is ENHRY and CDR2 SYGVKD. The CDR3 is 13 residues long. The ends were cut back, 6 bases at V and 3 bases at J, with 11 bases in the middle. The CDR3 nucleotides read TGTGCCATCAGCGCGGACAGTTACACTGAAGCTTTCTTT. Its protein product is CAISADSYTEAFF.

This sequence joins TRBV28 and TRBJ2-1; TRBD1 agrees at 7 bases. CDR3 length: 14 amino acids. Trimming at V came to 7 bases and at J to 4 bases, leaving 7 bases not matched to a gene. The V gene's germline CDR1 is MDHEN and CDR2 SYDVKM. CDR3 amino acids: CASTPPTGYNEQFF. As DNA, the CDR3 is TGTGCCAGCACCCCGCCGACAGGGTACAATGAGCAGTTCTTC.

This rearrangement joins TRBV5-1 to TRBJ2-2; D may be TRBD1 (5 bases). This CDR3 is built from 15 residues. The V end lost 5 bases, the J end lost 6 bases, and 17 bases lay between the germline ends. CDR1 is SGHRS, CDR2 YFSETQ, per germline. CDR3 coding DNA: TGCGCCAGCAGGAACAAATCAGGGTACGCCGGGGAGCTGTTTTTT. Protein sequence: CASRNKSGYAGELFF.

The genes are TRBV5-5 and TRBJ2-5; D is possibly TRBD1 or TRBD2 (5 bases each). The CDR3 extends over 15 amino acids. Per germline, CDR1 SGHKS and CDR2 YYEKEE (reference sequence). Trimming pared 3 bases from V and 2 bases from J, leaving 14 bases between. As DNA, the CDR3 is TGTGCCAGCAGCTGGACAAATGCGGGTCAAGAGACCCAGTACTTC. Translated, it gives CASSWTNAGQETQYF.

A few counts support this clonotype. The chain carries TRBV20-1 and TRBJ2-4, with 14 nucleotides matching TRBD2. V shed 0 bases and J 1 base; nucleotides not matched to a gene: 2. CDR3 size: 17 residues. Germline V gives CDR1 DFQATT, CDR2 SNEGSKA (reference sequence). The CDR3 region is CSARDRTSGGAKNIQYF. In DNA form, the CDR3 reads TGCAGTGCTAGAGACCGGACTAGCGGGGGGGCCAAAAACATTCAGTACTTC.